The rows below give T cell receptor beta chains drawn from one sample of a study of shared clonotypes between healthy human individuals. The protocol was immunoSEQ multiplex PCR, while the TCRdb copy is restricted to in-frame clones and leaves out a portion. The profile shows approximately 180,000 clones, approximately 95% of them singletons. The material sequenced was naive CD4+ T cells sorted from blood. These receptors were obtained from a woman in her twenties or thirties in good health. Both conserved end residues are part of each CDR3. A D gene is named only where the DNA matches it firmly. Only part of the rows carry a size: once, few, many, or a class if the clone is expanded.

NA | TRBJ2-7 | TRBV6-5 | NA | TGTGCCAGCGGAGGAGCAAGGTCCTCACGCGACGAGCAGTACTTC | CASGGARSSRDEQYF
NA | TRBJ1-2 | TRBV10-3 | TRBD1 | TGTGCCATCAGCTTGGACAGGGACTATGGCTACACCTTC | CAISLDRDYGYTF
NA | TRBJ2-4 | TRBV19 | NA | TGTGCCAGTAGTACACCCGGTTCCGTAGCCAAAAACATTCAGTACTTC | CASSTPGSVAKNIQYF
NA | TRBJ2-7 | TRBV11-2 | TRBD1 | TGTGCCAGCAGCTATAATATGGGACAGGGAAGGTACGAGCAGTACTTC | CASSYNMGQGRYEQYF
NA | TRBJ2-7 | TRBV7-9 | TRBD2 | TGTGCCAGCAGCTTAGGGACTAGCGGGAGGGGCTACGAGCAGTACTTC | CASSLGTSGRGYEQYF
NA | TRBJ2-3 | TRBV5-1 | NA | TGCGCCAGCAGCTTGCCGCGGGATAGGACAGATACGCAGTATTTT | CASSLPRDRTDTQYF
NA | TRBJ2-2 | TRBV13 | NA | TGTGCCAGCAGCTCGCGGGGCGACAGGGAAAGAACCGGGGAGCTGTTTTTT | CASSSRGDRERTGELFF
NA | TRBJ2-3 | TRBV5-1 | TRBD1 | TGCGCCAGCAGCAACGGACAGGGGAGCACAGATACGCAGTATTTT | CASSNGQGSTDTQYF
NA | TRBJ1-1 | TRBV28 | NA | TGTGCCAGCACCCAGAACACTGAAGCTTTCTTT | CASTQNTEAFF
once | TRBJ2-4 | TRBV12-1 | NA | TGTGCCAGCAGCTTTGTCGTAGCCAAAAACATTCAGTACTTC | CASSFVVAKNIQYF
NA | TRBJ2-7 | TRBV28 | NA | TGTGCCAGCAGCGCCCCGGGACTGAGCTCCTACGAGCAGTACTTC | CASSAPGLSSYEQYF
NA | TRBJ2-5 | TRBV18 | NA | TGTGCCAGCTCACTGTCGGGCTTTTGGGAGGAGCAGTACTTC | CASSLSGFWEEQYF
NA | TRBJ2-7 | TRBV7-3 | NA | TGTGCCAGCAGCTTAGGGCCTAGCGCCGAGCAGTACTTC | CASSLGPSAEQYF
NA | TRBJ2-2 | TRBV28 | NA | TGTGCCAGCAGTTTACAGGGAAGCGGGGAGCTGTTTTTT | CASSLQGSGELFF
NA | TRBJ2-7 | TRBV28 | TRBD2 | TGTGCCAGCAGTCGGGGAGGGACTAACTACGAGCAGTACTTC | CASSRGGTNYEQYF
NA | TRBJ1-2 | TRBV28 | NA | TGTGCCAGCAGTTTAGGGACGGGCTATGGCTACACCTTC | CASSLGTGYGYTF
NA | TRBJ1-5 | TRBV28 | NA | TGTGCCAGCAGTACTTATCAGCCCCAGCATTTT | CASSTYQPQHF
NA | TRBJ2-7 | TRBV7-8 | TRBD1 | TGTGCCAGCAGCCACCGGGACAGGGTCTACGAGCAGTACTTC | CASSHRDRVYEQYF
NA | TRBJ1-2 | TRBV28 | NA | TGTGCCAGCAGTCAACAGGGAAAGTATGGCTACACCTTC | CASSQQGKYGYTF
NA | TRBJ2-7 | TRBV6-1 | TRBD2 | TGTGCCAGCAGGGAACCTTCCAGCGGGAGGCGCGAGCAGTACTTC | CASREPSSGRREQYF
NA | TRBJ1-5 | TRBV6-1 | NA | TGTGCCAGCAGTGAACTGAACCATGCAAAGGAATGGGGCAATCAGCCCCAGCATTTT | CASSELNHAKEWGNQPQHF
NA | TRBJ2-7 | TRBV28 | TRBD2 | TGTGCCAGCACACCCGGAGGGCTAGCGGGAGGATCCCCCAAGTACTTC | CASTPGGLAGGSPKYF